A single sample gave rise to the 13 T cell receptor beta chains below, sequenced in a study of T-cell memory formation after mild COVID-19 (dated by TCRdb to the early 2020s). Preparation of the library involved 5' RACE. Reads for this sample came from an Illumina NovaSeq 6000. TCRdb applied fastp at Q25 and MiXCR to the public reads, then kept only in-frame beta chains. Rows with a matching CDR3 protein are joined into one entry that keeps the most common DNA and genes. The sample data list 450,000 to 650,000 distinct CDR3 sequences, and around 21% of these were observed just once. The ten most abundant clones make up around an eighth of the sample. Sequenced sample: PBMCs or a T cell subset sorted from them (not recorded which). The receptor source for this set is an adult woman who had mild COVID-19 (a few samples of this study predate the infection). The sample titles of this study are shuffled in the database, so cell type and time point are left out; the donor was told from shared clones.

This clonotype was detected only a few times. The rearrangement joins TRBV3-1 to TRBJ2-7; 9 bases are a match to TRBD1. V was clipped by 2 bases and J by 5 bases; unmatched bases: 7. The CDR3 runs to 15 residues. Germline V gives CDR1 LGHDT, CDR2 YNNKEL (reference sequence). The CDR3 bases are TGTGCCAGCAGCCAAACCGGGACAGGGTTCGACGAGCAGTACTTC. It yields the protein CASSQTGTGFDEQYF.

In its sample, this clonotype was seen a few times. This chain connects TRBV2 to TRBJ2-3, with 7 bases aligning to TRBD2. The CDR3 covers 14 residues. Germline V gene data show CDR1 as SNHLY and CDR2 as FYNNEI. With 4 bases clipped from V and 4 bases from J, the junction kept 5 bases outside the gene matches. In DNA, the CDR3 is TGTGCCAGCAGTGCGGCGGGGGACCCAGATACGCAGTATTTT. It yields the protein CASSAAGDPDTQYF. Variable domain in full (rest from reference TRBV2 and TRBJ2-3): EPEVTQTPSHQVTQMGQEVILRCVPISNHLYFYWYRQILGQKVEFLVSFYNNEISEKSEIFDDQFSVERPDGSNFTLKIRSTKLEDSAMYFCASSAAGDPDTQYFGPGTRLTVL.

This clonotype has a handful of counts. This chain joins TRBV7-8 and TRBJ2-7; tentatively, D is TRBD1 or TRBD2 (6 bases each). Trimming removed 1 base from V and 3 bases from J, with 19 bases in between. In germline, CDR1 is SGHVS, CDR2 FQNEAQ. The CDR3 is 17 residues long. CDR3 sequence (DNA): TGTGCCAGCAGCTTAGGGTCGGGGGCCCCGGGTCACTACGAGCAGTACTTC. This codes for CASSLGSGAPGHYEQYF.

The table lists this clonotype with a few counts. CDR3: CASSPPKRGNTGELFF. CDR3 DNA sequence: TGTGCCAGCAGCCCTCCTAAGCGGGGTAACACCGGGGAGCTGTTTTTT. V is TRBV11-2 and J is TRBJ2-2, with 7 bases that match TRBD2. CDR1 and CDR2 (germline): SGHAT, FQNNGV. V gave up 5 bases and J gave up 2 bases; unmatched junction bases: 8. The CDR3 loop spans 16 amino acids.

This clonotype has just a few counts. V and J are TRBV5-6 and TRBJ2-5, with 9 positions matching TRBD1. Germline CDR1 is SGHDT and CDR2 is YYEEEE. V shed 4 bases and J 4 bases; nucleotides not matched to a gene: 11. This CDR3 has 16 amino acids. CDR3 loop: CASSPGTGIGGETQYF. CDR3 in DNA: TGTGCCAGCAGCCCCGGGACAGGGATTGGAGGAGAGACCCAGTACTTC. The whole variable domain, filled in from reference TRBV5-6 and TRBJ2-5, reads DAGVTQSPTHLIKTRGQQVTLRCSPKSGHDTVSWYQQALGQGPQFIFQYYEEEERQRGNFPDRFSGHQFPNYSSELNVNALLLGDSALYLCASSPGTGIGGETQYFGPGTRLLVL.

The V gene is TRBV7-2, the J gene TRBJ2-4, with 9 positions matching TRBD2. V lost 1 base, J lost 5 bases, and 9 bases stayed unmatched. The CDR3 is 17 residues long. Per the germline V gene, CDR1 is SGHTA and CDR2 is FQGNSA. The chain's CDR3 is CASSLGPAGGRQNIQYF. As DNA, the CDR3 is TGTGCCAGCAGCTTAGGTCCGGCGGGAGGGCGGCAAAACATTCAGTACTTC.

This clonotype was detected many times. This sequence joins TRBV19 and TRBJ2-7, with TRBD1 as a possible D gene (5 bases). Germline V gene lookup returns CDR1 LNHDA and CDR2 SQIVND (reference sequence). V lost 6 bases to trimming and J lost 3 bases, with 12 bases between them. The CDR3 length is 13 residues. The CDR3 DNA sequence: TGTGCCAGTAGCGTGCAGGGTAACTACGAGCAGTACTTC. It is translated as CASSVQGNYEQYF.

The chain employs TRBV4-3 and TRBJ2-1; 11 bases map to TRBD2. Germline CDR1 reads LGHNA; CDR2 reads YSLEER. Germline trimming cut 0 bases from V and 2 bases from J; bases unmatched to any gene: 3. The CDR3 is 17 residues long. This CDR3 is CASSQDTSGSPYNEQFF. The CDR3 coding sequence is TGCGCCAGCAGCCAAGATACTAGCGGGAGTCCCTACAATGAGCAGTTCTTC.

The chain recombines TRBV19 with TRBJ2-7; D not certain. Trimming removed 3 bases at V and 2 bases at J, with 11 bases between. Germline V gene lookup returns CDR1 LNHDA and CDR2 SQIVND (reference sequence). The length of the CDR3 is 14 residues. The CDR3 loop is CASSMGRQTYEQYF. CDR3 in DNA: TGTGCCAGTAGTATGGGTCGGCAAACCTACGAGCAGTACTTC.

This clonotype showed up just a few times. The rearrangement links TRBV2 to TRBJ2-3, with TRBD1 as a possible D gene (6 bases). The CDR3 is 15 residues long. V was clipped by 6 bases and J by 0 bases, with 13 bases between them. Germline CDR1 is SNHLY and CDR2 is FYNNEI. CDR3 nucleotide sequence: TGTGCCAGCAGCCCGGGACACACTAGCACAGATACGCAGTATTTT. Its translation is CASSPGHTSTDTQYF.

This chain uses TRBV6-5 with TRBJ1-2; 7 nucleotides agree with TRBD1. Germline V gives CDR1 MNHEY, CDR2 SVGAGI. J gave up 13 bases and V 2 bases, and 10 bases lay outside the gene matches. This CDR3 has 13 amino acids. The CDR3 loop reads CASSYERGRYPTF. In DNA, the CDR3 is TGTGCCAGCAGTTACGAAAGGGGGCGATATCCCACCTTC.

This clonotype was seen ten or more times. The chain combines TRBV18 with TRBJ2-1; no reliable D call. The CDR3 has 16 amino acids. Germline V gene lookup returns CDR1 KGHSH and CDR2 LQKENI. V shed 0 bases and J shed 0 bases, with 9 bases lying between them. The CDR3: CASSPPGRSSYNEQFF. The CDR3 nucleotides are TGTGCCAGCTCACCACCCGGGCGAAGCTCCTACAATGAGCAGTTCTTC.

V gene TRBV5-6 combines with J gene TRBJ1-2, with D maybe TRBD1 (5 bases). With 4 bases removed from V and 7 bases from J, the gap between germline ends came to 20 bases. Germline CDR1 reads SGHDT; CDR2 reads YYEEEE. This CDR3 is 15 amino acids long. CDR3 nucleotides: TGTGCCAGCAGCCAGAAACCATCAGGGAGGAGTGGCTACACCTTC. Amino acid sequence: CASSQKPSGRSGYTF.